The rows below give T cell receptor beta chains drawn from one sample of a study of human T cells and chemical hapten exposure. Via MiXCR, TCRdb re-called the RACE reads, giving one row per CDR3 protein. The repertoire has about 360,000 distinct CDR3 sequences, 4.8% of them found once; the top ten carry 2% to 2.5%. The source was whole blood, collected in connection with sensitization to the hapten diphenylcyclopropenone (DPC). Receptors were obtained from a woman aged 45-65 years with alopecia areata. Some clones in this sample may be carry-over from other donors' samples. The CDR3 runs from the conserved cysteine through the conserved F or W. D genes are given only for firm matches. Clone size is given for some rows only: seen once, a few or many times, or a class if the clone is expanded.

d_gene: TRBD1; abundance: few; len: 14; v_gene: TRBV20-1; j_gene: TRBJ1-5; CDR3aa: CSAKWGQGMGPQHF; CDR3nt: TGCAGTGCTAAGTGGGGACAGGGAATGGGGCCCCAGCATTTT
d_gene: -; abundance: many; len: 14; v_gene: TRBV6-1; j_gene: TRBJ1-2; CDR3aa: CASSESRNNYGYTF; CDR3nt: TGTGCCAGCAGTGAAAGTCGAAATAACTATGGCTACACCTTC
d_gene: -; abundance: many; len: 15; v_gene: TRBV5-5; j_gene: TRBJ2-3; CDR3aa: CASSLVGRETDTQYF; CDR3nt: TGTGCCAGCAGCTTGGTTGGCCGGGAGACAGATACGCAGTATTTT
d_gene: -; abundance: few; len: 13; v_gene: TRBV7-6; j_gene: TRBJ2-1; CDR3aa: CASSLTVANEQFF; CDR3nt: TGTGCCAGCAGCTTGACAGTAGCCAATGAGCAGTTCTTC
d_gene: -; abundance: -; len: 13; v_gene: TRBV29-1; j_gene: TRBJ2-2; CDR3aa: CSVLTTNTGELFF; CDR3nt: TGCAGCGTCCTGACAACGAACACCGGGGAGCTGTTTTTT
d_gene: -; abundance: many; len: 14; v_gene: TRBV5-5; j_gene: TRBJ2-7; CDR3aa: CASTWAGETYEQYF; CDR3nt: TGTGCCAGCACCTGGGCCGGGGAAACCTACGAGCAGTACTTC
d_gene: TRBD1; abundance: many; len: 13; v_gene: TRBV7-6; j_gene: TRBJ2-3; CDR3aa: CASSSDRGDTQYF; CDR3nt: TGTGCCAGCAGCTCTGACAGGGGAGATACGCAGTATTTT
d_gene: TRBD1; abundance: few; len: 16; v_gene: TRBV5-1; j_gene: TRBJ1-1; CDR3aa: CASSFPDREKNTEAFF; CDR3nt: TGCGCCAGCAGCTTTCCGGACAGGGAAAAGAACACTGAAGCTTTCTTT
d_gene: TRBD2; abundance: many; len: 12; v_gene: TRBV20-1; j_gene: TRBJ2-1; CDR3aa: CSARRGGREQFF; CDR3nt: TGCAGTGCTAGGCGGGGGGGCCGCGAGCAGTTCTTC
d_gene: TRBD1; abundance: many; len: 15; v_gene: TRBV12-3/TRBV12-4; j_gene: TRBJ2-4; CDR3aa: CASSPDRGTKNIQYF; CDR3nt: TGTGCCAGCAGTCCGGACAGGGGGACCAAAAACATTCAGTACTTC
d_gene: TRBD2; abundance: few; len: 15; v_gene: TRBV2; j_gene: TRBJ2-1; CDR3aa: CASSEGVAGVNEQFF; CDR3nt: TGTGCCAGCAGTGAAGGAGTAGCGGGAGTCAATGAGCAGTTCTTC
d_gene: TRBD2; abundance: few; len: 19; v_gene: TRBV11-2; j_gene: TRBJ2-1; CDR3aa: CASSSPGLADPRSYNEQFF; CDR3nt: TGTGCCAGCAGTTCCCCGGGACTAGCGGACCCACGCTCCTACAATGAGCAGTTCTTC
d_gene: -; abundance: many; len: 14; v_gene: TRBV27; j_gene: TRBJ1-5; CDR3aa: CASSLSINDQPQHF; CDR3nt: TGTGCCAGCAGTTTATCGATAAATGACCAGCCCCAGCATTTT
d_gene: TRBD2; abundance: -; len: 17; v_gene: TRBV6-2/TRBV6-3; j_gene: TRBJ2-1; CDR3aa: CASSSGLAGGLWDEQFF; CDR3nt: TGTGCCAGCAGTTCAGGACTAGCGGGAGGCCTTTGGGATGAGCAGTTCTTC
d_gene: TRBD2; abundance: -; len: 14; v_gene: TRBV15; j_gene: TRBJ2-1; CDR3aa: CATSTGGRLNEQFF; CDR3nt: TGTGCCACCAGCACTGGCGGGAGACTGAATGAGCAGTTCTTC
d_gene: TRBD1; abundance: few; len: 14; v_gene: TRBV13; j_gene: TRBJ2-7; CDR3aa: CASSNLDREWVQYF; CDR3nt: TGTGCCAGCAGCAACCTGGACAGGGAGTGGGTGCAGTACTTC
d_gene: -; abundance: -; len: 13; v_gene: TRBV3-1; j_gene: TRBJ1-2; CDR3aa: CASSQDLPDGYTF; CDR3nt: TGTGCCAGCAGCCAAGATCTCCCCGATGGCTACACCTTC
d_gene: TRBD1; abundance: few; len: 13; v_gene: TRBV7-2; j_gene: TRBJ2-1; CDR3aa: CASSKTGFNEQFF; CDR3nt: TGTGCCAGCAGCAAGACAGGGTTTAATGAGCAGTTCTTC
d_gene: TRBD1; abundance: many; len: 18; v_gene: TRBV7-9; j_gene: TRBJ2-6; CDR3aa: CASSFVGTGVSGANVLTF; CDR3nt: TGTGCCAGCAGCTTCGTCGGGACAGGGGTCTCTGGGGCCAACGTCCTGACTTTC
d_gene: -; abundance: many; len: 13; v_gene: TRBV7-9; j_gene: TRBJ1-2; CDR3aa: CASSIGQSYGYTF; CDR3nt: TGTGCCAGCAGCATCGGACAGTCCTATGGCTACACCTTC
d_gene: -; abundance: few; len: 15; v_gene: TRBV10-2; j_gene: TRBJ2-7; CDR3aa: CASSESGLNSYEQYF; CDR3nt: TGCGCCAGCAGCGAATCGGGACTCAACTCCTACGAGCAGTACTTC
d_gene: TRBD2; abundance: many; len: 18; v_gene: TRBV20-1; j_gene: TRBJ2-1; CDR3aa: CSARDIFRGGSSYNEQFF; CDR3nt: TGCAGTGCTAGAGATATTTTTCGGGGGGGGAGCTCCTACAATGAGCAGTTCTTC
d_gene: -; abundance: -; len: 13; v_gene: TRBV6-2/TRBV6-3; j_gene: TRBJ2-7; CDR3aa: CASSPAREGWQYF; CDR3nt: TGTGCCAGCAGCCCTGCTCGCGAGGGCTGGCAGTACTTC